This T cell receptor (beta chain) came from a study of cytomegalovirus exposure and HLA in healthy donors. Study-wide findings and caveats: Later analysis reportedly placed an Asian-associated ancestry cluster below the approximately 730-donor mean in N-insertions. Most observed TCR sequences were rare, whereas some public TCRs were detected in many donors.

Germline CDR1 reads MGHDK; CDR2 reads SYGVNS. V was clipped by 8 bases and J by 0 bases, with 17 bases between them. The CDR3 consists of 17 residues. In the PCR, 60 Vbeta and 13 Jbeta primers were used. Assay: immunoSEQ multiplex PCR; the TCRdb copy retains only in-frame clones and omits some. The table lists 90,000 or so clones, 80% of them singletons. In the case of this clone: Its matching antigen is unknown. Other nucleotide sequences from this sample produce the same CDR3.

The chain joins TRBV25-1 to TRBJ2-6; no reliable D call. The origin of this receptor is a man between 45 and 60 years old in good health and CMV-seropositive. Sequenced: PBMCs. DNA for the CDR3: TGTGCCAGCGCTACCGTCCTTAAACCCTCTGGGGCCAACGTCCTGACTTTC. This translates into CASATVLKPSGANVLTF.